This T cell receptor beta chain is drawn from a study of cytomegalovirus exposure and HLA in healthy donors. The CDR3 has 17 amino acids. PCR amplification relied on 60 Vbeta primers (plus 13 Jbeta primers). Generated by immunoSEQ multiplex PCR, the TCRdb table keeps only in-frame clones and is missing some. The table includes over 150,000 clones, roughly 80% detected once. The TCR originated in a boy aged 2 to 9 in good health and CMV-seronegative. Sequenced sample: PBMCs. The chain links TRBV21-1 to TRBJ2-5; no DNA check was done on the table's D call, TRBD1. TRBV21-1 is a recognized pseudogene. The DNA for the CDR3 is TGTGCCAGCAGCGCAAAACCTACAGGGGGCGAGCGTGGGACCCAGTACTTC. Translated: CASSAKPTGGERGTQYF.